The TCR beta chain described here comes from a study of T-cell reconstitution after alpha-beta-depleted transplantation in children. There are a few counts of this clonotype. Preparing the TCRbeta library involved the use of unique molecular identifiers. TCRdb analysed the PCR reads with MiXCR anew, one entry per CDR3 protein. The repertoire holds some 500,000 distinct CDR3 sequences, with around 17% as singletons. The V gene's germline CDR1 is SGHAT and CDR2 FQNNGV. V shed 5 bases and J 2 bases; nucleotides not matched to a gene: 7. This CDR3 comprises 15 residues. This TCR was sampled from a human donor who donated a stem cell graft to a child with acute lymphoblastic leukemia. The specimen was PBMCs from the stem cell graft donor, collected from the stem cell graft. This chain uses TRBV11-2 with TRBJ2-7; 9 bases line up with TRBD1. The CDR3 sequence is CASSLGTGIPYEQYF. DNA of the CDR3: TGTGCCAGCAGCCTAGGGACAGGGATTCCCTACGAGCAGTACTTC.